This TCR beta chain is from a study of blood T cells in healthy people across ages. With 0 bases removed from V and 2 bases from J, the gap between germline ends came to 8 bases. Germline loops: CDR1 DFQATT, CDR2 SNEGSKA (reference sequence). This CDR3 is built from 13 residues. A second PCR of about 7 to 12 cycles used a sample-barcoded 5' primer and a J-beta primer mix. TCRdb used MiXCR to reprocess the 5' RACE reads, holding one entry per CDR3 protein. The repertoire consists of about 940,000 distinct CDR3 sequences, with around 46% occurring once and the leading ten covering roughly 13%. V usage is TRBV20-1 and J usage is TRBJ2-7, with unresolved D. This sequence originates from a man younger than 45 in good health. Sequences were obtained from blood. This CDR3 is CSAREQSTYEQYF. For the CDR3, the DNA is TGCAGTGCTAGAGAACAGAGCACCTACGAGCAGTACTTC.